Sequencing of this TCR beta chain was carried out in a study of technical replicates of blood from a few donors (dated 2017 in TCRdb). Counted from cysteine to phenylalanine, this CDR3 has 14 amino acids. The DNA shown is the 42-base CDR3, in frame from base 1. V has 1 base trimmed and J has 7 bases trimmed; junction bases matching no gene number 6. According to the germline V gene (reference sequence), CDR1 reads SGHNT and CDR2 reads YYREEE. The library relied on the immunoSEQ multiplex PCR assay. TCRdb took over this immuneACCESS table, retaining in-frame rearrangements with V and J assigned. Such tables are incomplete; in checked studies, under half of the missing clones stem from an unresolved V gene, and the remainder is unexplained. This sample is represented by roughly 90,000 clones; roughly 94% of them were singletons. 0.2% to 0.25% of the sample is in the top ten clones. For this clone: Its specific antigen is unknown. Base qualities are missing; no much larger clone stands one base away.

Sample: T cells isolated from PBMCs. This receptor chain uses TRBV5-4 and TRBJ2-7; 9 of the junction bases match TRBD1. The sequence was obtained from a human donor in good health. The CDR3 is CASSLTQGAREQYF. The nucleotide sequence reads TGTGCCAGCAGCTTGACACAGGGGGCGCGGGAGCAGTACTTC.